These T cell receptor beta chains were read from a single sample in a study of patients and donors after allogeneic stem cell transplantation. TCRdb recomputed calls from the RT-PCR reads with MiXCR, one row per CDR3 protein. The sample consists of about 200,000 distinct CDR3 sequences, around 41% of them appearing once. The sequenced sample was blood, either unsorted or a sorted T cell fraction (not recorded which). The origin of the receptors is a human donor who was either an allogeneic HSCT recipient or a stem cell or donor lymphocyte infusion donor (not recorded which). It is not recorded whose cells these are; they may come from a transplant donor. CDR3s include the opening cysteine and the closing phenylalanine or tryptophan. D genes are given only for firm matches. Some rows mark clone size as missing; the rest say once, few, many or name a class of expanded clone.

CSVEDQDEQYF | TGCAGCGTTGAAGATCAGGACGAGCAGTACTTC | TRBJ2-7 | . | . | TRBV29-1
CASSLVATGGTNTEAFF | TGCGCCAGCAGCTTGGTTGCGACAGGGGGAACGAACACTGAAGCTTTCTTT | TRBJ1-1 | TRBD1 | few | TRBV5-1
CASSFTGTAGGLYGYTF | TGTGCCAGCAGTTTCACCGGGACAGCCGGAGGATTATATGGCTACACCTTC | TRBJ1-2 | TRBD1 | few | TRBV27
CASSLGGLAVGDTQYF | TGTGCCAGCAGCTTAGGAGGGCTAGCAGTAGGAGATACGCAGTATTTT | TRBJ2-3 | . | . | TRBV13
CASSLLGATNTGELFF | TGTGCCAGCAGTTTGCTGGGGGCCACGAACACCGGGGAGCTGTTTTTT | TRBJ2-2 | . | . | TRBV28
CASSLVSSLGTEAFF | TGTGCCAGCAGCTTAGTTTCCTCTCTGGGCACTGAAGCTTTCTTT | TRBJ1-1 | . | . | TRBV7-2
CATSAPGQDLSGANVLTF | TGTGCCACCAGTGCCCCGGGACAGGACCTCTCTGGGGCCAACGTCCTGACTTTC | TRBJ2-6 | TRBD1 | . | TRBV24-1
CSARDRESNQPQHF | TGCAGTGCTAGAGACAGGGAGAGCAATCAGCCCCAGCATTTT | TRBJ1-5 | . | few | TRBV20-1
CASSVAPRLADYTGELFF | TGTGCCAGCAGCGTAGCCCCCAGACTAGCGGACTACACCGGGGAGCTGTTTTTT | TRBJ2-2 | TRBD2 | . | TRBV9
CASGRVSNQPQHF | TGTGCCAGCGGGCGGGTTAGCAATCAGCCCCAGCATTTT | TRBJ1-5 | . | few | TRBV27
CSVEDTYEQYF | TGCAGCGTTGAAGATACTTACGAGCAGTACTTC | TRBJ2-7 | . | once | TRBV29-1
CASSPQRERRDTQYF | TGCGCCAGCAGCCCGCAGCGGGAGCGTAGAGATACGCAGTATTTT | TRBJ2-3 | TRBD2 | few | TRBV5-1
CASSLDRSRHGYTF | TGTGCCAGCAGCTTAGACAGGTCCAGGCATGGCTACACCTTC | TRBJ1-2 | . | . | TRBV7-2
CASSLGVEGLHEQYF | TGTGCCAGCAGCTTAGGCGTGGAGGGGTTGCACGAGCAGTACTTC | TRBJ2-7 | . | medium-sized | TRBV7-9
CASRLGLAGQEEQFF | TGTGCCAGCAGACTTGGACTAGCGGGACAGGAGGAGCAGTTCTTC | TRBJ2-1 | TRBD2 | . | TRBV12-3/TRBV12-4
CSLTTYTGELFF | TGCAGCTTAACGACTTATACCGGGGAGCTGTTTTTT | TRBJ2-2 | . | once | TRBV29-1
CASSVSGRGGEQFF | TGTGCCAGCAGTGTTAGCGGGAGAGGAGGTGAGCAGTTCTTC | TRBJ2-1 | TRBD2 | . | TRBV6-4
CASSPGRASGTGSYEQYF | TGTGCCAGCAGCCCAGGAAGGGCTTCCGGGACAGGTTCCTACGAGCAGTACTTC | TRBJ2-7 | TRBD1 | . | TRBV9
CASSSRLGAGDMNTEAFF | TGTGCCAGCAGCTCTCGTTTGGGGGCAGGGGACATGAACACTGAAGCTTTCTTT | TRBJ1-1 | . | . | TRBV7-9
CSVVFGEQYF | TGCAGCGTTGTATTCGGGGAGCAGTACTTC | TRBJ2-7 | . | . | TRBV29-1
CASSQEGGNTDTQYF | TGCGCCAGCAGCCAAGAGGGGGGGAACACAGATACGCAGTATTTT | TRBJ2-3 | TRBD2 | once | TRBV4-3
CASSLSYSNYGYTF | TGCGCCAGCAGCTTGAGTTACTCTAACTATGGCTACACCTTC | TRBJ1-2 | . | few | TRBV5-1
CSVPRQVEAGNQPQHF | TGCAGCGTTCCGAGACAGGTGGAGGCGGGCAATCAGCCCCAGCATTTT | TRBJ1-5 | . | few | TRBV29-1
CASSPSSGTGGLWSNQPQHF | TGTGCCAGCAGCCCCTCTTCCGGGACAGGAGGCTTGTGGAGCAATCAGCCCCAGCATTTT | TRBJ1-5 | TRBD1 | few | TRBV3-1
CASSLGEQGDYGYTF | TGTGCCAGCAGTTTGGGGGAACAGGGTGACTATGGCTACACCTTC | TRBJ1-2 | . | . | TRBV12-3/TRBV12-4
CASTGLAGNNEQFF | TGCGCCAGCACCGGACTAGCGGGTAACAATGAGCAGTTCTTC | TRBJ2-1 | TRBD2 | . | TRBV5-1
CAIRTYRERGTEAFF | TGTGCCATCAGGACCTACAGGGAACGGGGCACTGAAGCTTTCTTT | TRBJ1-1 | . | . | TRBV10-3
CASSFRQGAYEQYF | TGTGCCAGCAGTTTCCGACAGGGGGCCTACGAGCAGTACTTC | TRBJ2-7 | TRBD1 | . | TRBV6-6
CASRGAGTGDGYTF | TGTGCCAGCAGAGGTGCCGGGACAGGGGACGGCTACACCTTC | TRBJ1-2 | TRBD1 | . | TRBV28
CASSYRTGPRIFF | TGTGCCAGCAGTTACAGGACTGGCCCTAGGATTTTCTTT | TRBJ1-1 | . | few | TRBV6-2/TRBV6-3
CATSDLWGTQYF | TGTGCCACCAGTGATTTGTGGGGGACTCAGTACTTC | TRBJ2-4 | . | . | TRBV24-1
CASRQLTGPNTESFF | TGTGCCAGCAGACAACTGACAGGACCGAACACTGAATCTTTCTTT | TRBJ1-1 | . | . | TRBV12-3/TRBV12-4
CASSLGDRGYGHTF | TGTGCCAGCAGCTTAGGGGACAGGGGCTATGGCCACACCTTC | TRBJ1-2 | TRBD1 | . | TRBV7-6
CASSPKMNTEAFF | TGTGCCAGCAGTCCGAAAATGAACACTGAAGCTTTCTTT | TRBJ1-1 | . | . | TRBV28
CASSREDQPQHF | TGTGCCAGCAGCCGGGAGGATCAGCCCCAGCATTTT | TRBJ1-5 | . | few | TRBV2
CSAAQGGETQYF | TGCAGCGCGGCGCAGGGGGGTGAGACCCAGTACTTC | TRBJ2-5 | . | . | TRBV29-1
CASSLRREYPNAEAFF | TGTGCCAGCAGCTTAAGGAGGGAATACCCTAACGCTGAAGCTTTCTTT | TRBJ1-1 | . | . | TRBV7-9
CASSPEHVYGYTF | TGCGCCAGCAGCCCGGAGCACGTCTATGGCTACACCTTC | TRBJ1-2 | . | few | TRBV5-1
CATSDPRGGLWGETQYF | TGTGCCACCAGTGATCCCCGAGGAGGACTCTGGGGCGAGACCCAGTACTTC | TRBJ2-5 | . | . | TRBV24-1
CSVPTTGAFGYTF | TGCAGCGTTCCCACGACAGGGGCATTTGGCTACACCTTC | TRBJ1-2 | TRBD1 | few | TRBV29-1
CATSRELYSERDLYEQYF | TGTGCCACCAGCAGAGAGCTATACTCGGAGCGGGATCTCTACGAGCAGTACTTC | TRBJ2-7 | TRBD2 | few | TRBV15
CSATRSGGNEKLFF | TGCAGTGCTACTAGGTCAGGAGGGAATGAAAAACTGTTTTTT | TRBJ1-4 | . | few | TRBV20-1
CASIRRGELISPLHF | TGTGCCAGCATCCGACGGGGGGAATTGATTTCACCCCTCCACTTT | TRBJ1-6 | . | few | TRBV28
CSVATSGSGTDTQYF | TGCAGCGTCGCTACTAGCGGGAGCGGCACAGATACGCAGTATTTT | TRBJ2-3 | TRBD2 | few | TRBV29-1
CASSFSVASGRYEQYF | TGTGCCAGCAGCTTCTCTGTGGCTAGCGGGCGTTACGAGCAGTACTTC | TRBJ2-7 | TRBD2 | . | TRBV5-6
CSASGSGANVLTF | TGCAGTGCTAGTGGCTCTGGGGCCAACGTCCTGACTTTC | TRBJ2-6 | . | few | TRBV20-1
CASSRGLAGAGSGGELFF | TGTGCCAGCAGCCGCGGACTAGCGGGAGCGGGTAGTGGCGGGGAGCTGTTTTTT | TRBJ2-2 | TRBD2 | . | TRBV4-2
CASSQGGERAFF | TGTGCCAGCAGCCAAGGTGGGGAAAGAGCTTTCTTT | TRBJ1-1 | . | few | TRBV3-1